This T cell receptor (beta chain) was sequenced for a study of T cells after yellow fever vaccination (dated by TCRdb to about 2019). About the study as a whole: Libraries from fractions with low cell numbers were prepared with the SMART-Seq v4 Ultra Low Input RNA kit. Bulk TCR alpha and beta repertoires were sequenced longitudinally to track T-cell clones before and after primary and booster YFV17D yellow fever vaccination. The cohort comprised two healthy male donors, one aged 18 to 29 and one aged 30 to 40 years. Blood was drawn at multiple timepoints before and after primary and secondary immunization, with bulk PBMC replicates and cell subsets isolated. The paper as a whole reports these results and caveats: After the booster, most of the clones that had expanded following primary vaccination were detected again (roughly 96% of CD4 and around 90% of CD8), which suggests that memory was broadly maintained. The secondary T-cell response was weaker than the primary response but faster, peaking on day 5 instead of day 15. Because abundant contaminating clonotypes from the bulk population could be contained in FACS-sorted repertoires, computational filtering was required. A small fraction of clonotypes showed up in both the CD4 and CD8 compartments, probably as a result of convergent recombination. Because only two donors were included in the study, the extent to which the findings can be generalized is limited.

With regard to this clonotype: Its binding antigen is unknown. There are no base qualities to consult, and no much larger clone falls within one base.

The sequencer listed for this sample is Illumina NovaSeq 6000. TCR cDNA was synthesized by 5'RACE template switching, which introduced a universal primer site and unique molecular identifiers. cDNA synthesis was primed from both the TCR alpha and TCR beta constant segments. Library amplification used two PCR steps, and the second PCR step added sample barcodes and sequencing adapters. Libraries were sequenced on Illumina HiSeq 2500 (2x100 bp) or NovaSeq (2x150 bp). On the authors' methods: Reads were demultiplexed and collapsed into UMI consensus sequences with MIGEC, and V(D)J alignment was performed with MiXCR. Using edgeR on replicate PBMC samples, clonotypes were called vaccine-responding if FDR was below 0.01 and the log2 fold change was above 5 up to day 15. Bulk clonotypes were assigned CD4 or CD8 identity according to which sequenced CD4 or CD8 repertoire held them at higher abundance. TCRdb reprocessed the public reads (quality trimming at Q25 with fastp, clone calling with MiXCR) and kept in-frame beta chains. Every entry covers one CDR3 protein and lists the most common genes and DNA from its rows. In this record, the V and J calls reflect TCRdb's handling and not the investigators' own analysis. The table for this sample lists about 350,000 distinct CDR3 sequences; over 3.5% of them were counted only once. Around 24% of the sample is held by the ten biggest clonotypes.

What this sample's treatment or condition label stands for: live attenuated yellow fever vaccine strain. At each blood-draw timepoint, two biological replicates of bulk PBMCs were collected. PBMCs were isolated from peripheral blood using a standard Ficoll-Paque protocol. RNA was extracted with TriZol from bulk PBMCs, CD4 and CD8 fractions, and dextramer-positive and dextramer-negative fractions. Including cysteine and phenylalanine, the CDR3 has 17 amino acids. The sequence is cut down to CDR3 DNA, 51 bases in frame from base 1. Between the V and J ends, shortened by 4 bases and 0 bases respectively, the junction contains 16 bases. The germline V gene (reference sequence) gives CDR1 as LNHNV and CDR2 as YYDKDF.

The clonotype comes from a man between 18 and 35 years old who received the YFV17D yellow fever vaccine. Sequencing used PBMCs, obtained 5 days after the yellow fever booster vaccination. The V and J segments used are TRBV15 and TRBJ1-3, with the D gene not confidently named. The CDR3 has the sequence CATSTDSNPFSGNTIYF. DNA sequence: TGTGCCACCAGCACGGACTCCAACCCTTTCTCTGGAAACACCATATATTTT.